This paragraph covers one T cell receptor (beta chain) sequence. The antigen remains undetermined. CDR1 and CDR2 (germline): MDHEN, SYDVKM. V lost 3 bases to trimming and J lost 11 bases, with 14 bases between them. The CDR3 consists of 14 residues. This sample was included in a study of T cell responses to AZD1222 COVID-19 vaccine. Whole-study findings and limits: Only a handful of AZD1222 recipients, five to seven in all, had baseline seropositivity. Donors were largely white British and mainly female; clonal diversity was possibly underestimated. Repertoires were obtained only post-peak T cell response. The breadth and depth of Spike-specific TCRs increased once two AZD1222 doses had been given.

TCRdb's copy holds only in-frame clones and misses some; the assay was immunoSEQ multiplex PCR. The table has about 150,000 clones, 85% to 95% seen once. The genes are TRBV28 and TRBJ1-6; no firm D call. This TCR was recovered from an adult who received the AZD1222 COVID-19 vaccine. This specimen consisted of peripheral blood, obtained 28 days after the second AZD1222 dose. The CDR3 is CASSFFVRPTPLHF. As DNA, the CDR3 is TGTGCCAGCAGTTTTTTCGTCAGGCCGACACCCCTCCACTTT.